This T cell receptor (beta chain) derives from a study of cytomegalovirus exposure and HLA in healthy donors. Only a few counts were recorded for this clone. Its antigen remains unidentified. Study conclusions and caveats: A later examination showed that TCR association rates differed by HLA locus, with DRB1 most and HLA-C fewest. Per a later analysis, roughly 17,000 TCR beta sequences showed association with HLA alleles at 0.05 false discovery rate. Earlier analysis found most TCR beta V segments productive about 87% or about 30% of the time. A missense DCLRE1C variant was associated with V- and J-gene trimming of TCR beta chains in a later analysis, and an independent cohort replicated the association.

The PCR was carried out with 60 Vbeta primers and 13 Jbeta primers. Method: immunoSEQ multiplex PCR; TCRdb's copy keeps in-frame clones and lacks some. Of under 130,000 clones in the sample, about 77% were seen once. The CDR3 has 14 residues. V dropped 5 bases and J dropped 4 bases, with 14 bases sitting between them. Germline CDR1 MNHEY, CDR2 SMNVEV (reference sequence). The rearrangement uses TRBV27 and TRBJ1-2; the D gene is possibly TRBD1 (6 bases). Sequencing input: PBMCs. The sequence came from a woman under 30 in good health and CMV-seropositive. The CDR3 DNA reads TGTGCCAGCAGTGAACAGGGAGTTGCCTATGGCTACACCTTC. This encodes CASSEQGVAYGYTF.